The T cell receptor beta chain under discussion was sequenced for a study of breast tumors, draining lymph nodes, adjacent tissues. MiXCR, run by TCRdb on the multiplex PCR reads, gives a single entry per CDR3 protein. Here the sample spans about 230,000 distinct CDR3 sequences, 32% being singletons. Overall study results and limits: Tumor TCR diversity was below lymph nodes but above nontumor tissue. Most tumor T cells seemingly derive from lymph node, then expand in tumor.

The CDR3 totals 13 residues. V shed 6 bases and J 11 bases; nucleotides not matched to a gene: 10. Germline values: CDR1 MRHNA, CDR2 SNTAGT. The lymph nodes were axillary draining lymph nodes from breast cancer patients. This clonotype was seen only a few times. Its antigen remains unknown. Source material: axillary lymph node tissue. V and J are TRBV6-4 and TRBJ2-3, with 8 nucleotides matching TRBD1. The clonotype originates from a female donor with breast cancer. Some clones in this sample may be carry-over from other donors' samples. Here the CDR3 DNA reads TGTGCCAGCAGCCGGGACAGGAGCGATGAGCAGTATTTT. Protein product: CASSRDRSDEQYF.